These 6 T cell receptor beta chains were sequenced from one sample in a study of shared clonotypes between healthy human individuals. Clones were sequenced by immunoSEQ multiplex PCR, and TCRdb holds only the in-frame ones, with some missing. This sample has approximately 2,000,000 clones; around 93% occur once, and the top ten carry 1.5% to 2%. Naive CD8 populations comprised CD45RO-negative cells positively selected for CCR7, excluding terminally differentiated effector memory CD45RA+ cells. Input material: naive CD8+ T cells from PBMCs. Receptors were obtained from a young man in good health. Some clones in this sample may be carry-over from other donors' samples.

V and J are TRBV18 and TRBJ2-1; D gene unclear. Germline V gene lookup returns CDR1 KGHSH and CDR2 LQKENI. The CDR3 length is 16 residues. The V end was cut by 3 bases, the J end by 3 bases, with 15 bases between. CDR3 sequence reads: CASSPYREAYYNEQFF. The DNA of the CDR3 is TGTGCCAGCTCACCCTACAGAGAAGCCTACTACAATGAGCAGTTCTTC.

CDR3 DNA sequence: TGTGCCAGCAGTTTCCCAGCGAATGAAAAACTGTTTTTT. This encodes CASSFPANEKLFF. The genes are TRBV28 and TRBJ1-4, with D uncertain. Trimming removed 3 bases from V and 5 bases from J, with 7 bases in between. The CDR3 contains 13 residues. Germline V gives CDR1 MDHEN, CDR2 SYDVKM.

The chain joins TRBV4-1 to TRBJ1-1, with unresolved D. Germline V gene lookup returns CDR1 MGHRA and CDR2 YSYEKL. V lost 7 bases, J lost 1 base, and 4 bases lay in between. The CDR3 contains 11 residues. DNA for the CDR3: TGCGCCAGCAACTCGAACACTGAAGCTTTCTTT. As protein: CASNSNTEAFF.

This chain connects TRBV10-1 to TRBJ1-5, with a tentative D call TRBD1 (6 bases). Germline V gene data show CDR1 as WNHNN and CDR2 as SYGVQD (reference sequence). V was clipped by 3 bases and J by 8 bases, with 17 bases between them. The length of the CDR3 is 15 residues. DNA of the CDR3: TGCGCCAGCAGTGATTGGGGGCGGGGGCCAGAGCCCCAGCATTTT. Its translation is CASSDWGRGPEPQHF.

The rearrangement links TRBV2 to TRBJ2-1; D assignment may be TRBD1 or TRBD2 (5 bases each). The CDR3 has 17 amino acids. With 6 bases removed from V and 1 base from J, the gap between germline ends came to 19 bases. Germline assignment: CDR1 SNHLY and CDR2 FYNNEI. CDR3 DNA: TGTGCCAGCAGCACAGACCTGGGGGTCAAGTCCTACAATGAGCAGTTCTTC. This gives the protein CASSTDLGVKSYNEQFF. Supplemented by reference TRBV2 and TRBJ2-1, the full variable domain reads EPEVTQTPSHQVTQMGQEVILRCVPISNHLYFYWYRQILGQKVEFLVSFYNNEISEKSEIFDDQFSVERPDGSNFTLKIRSTKLEDSAMYFCASSTDLGVKSYNEQFFGPGTRLTVL.

The V call is TRBV6-5, the J call TRBJ2-1; D may match TRBD1 or TRBD2 (5 bases each). V gave up 6 bases and J gave up 11 bases, with 17 bases separating them. This CDR3 contains 13 residues. Germline loops: CDR1 MNHEY, CDR2 SVGAGI. This CDR3 is CASSLGESYQQFF. The CDR3 DNA reads TGTGCCAGCAGCCTGGGGGAGAGTTATCAGCAGTTCTTC.